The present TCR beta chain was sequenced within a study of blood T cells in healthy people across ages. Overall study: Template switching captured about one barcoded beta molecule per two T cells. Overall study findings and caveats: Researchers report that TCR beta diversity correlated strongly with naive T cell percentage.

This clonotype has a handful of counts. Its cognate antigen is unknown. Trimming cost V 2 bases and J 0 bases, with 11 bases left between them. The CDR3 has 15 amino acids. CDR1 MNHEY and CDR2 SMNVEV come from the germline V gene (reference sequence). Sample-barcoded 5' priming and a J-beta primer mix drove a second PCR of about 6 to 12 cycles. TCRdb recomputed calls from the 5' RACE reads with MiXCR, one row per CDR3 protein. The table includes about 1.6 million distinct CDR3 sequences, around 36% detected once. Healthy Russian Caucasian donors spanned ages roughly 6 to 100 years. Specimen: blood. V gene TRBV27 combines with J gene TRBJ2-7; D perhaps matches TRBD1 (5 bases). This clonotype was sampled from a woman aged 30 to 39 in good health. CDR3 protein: CASSLQGQRSYEQYF. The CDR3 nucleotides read TGTGCCAGCAGTTTACAGGGTCAACGCTCCTACGAGCAGTACTTC.